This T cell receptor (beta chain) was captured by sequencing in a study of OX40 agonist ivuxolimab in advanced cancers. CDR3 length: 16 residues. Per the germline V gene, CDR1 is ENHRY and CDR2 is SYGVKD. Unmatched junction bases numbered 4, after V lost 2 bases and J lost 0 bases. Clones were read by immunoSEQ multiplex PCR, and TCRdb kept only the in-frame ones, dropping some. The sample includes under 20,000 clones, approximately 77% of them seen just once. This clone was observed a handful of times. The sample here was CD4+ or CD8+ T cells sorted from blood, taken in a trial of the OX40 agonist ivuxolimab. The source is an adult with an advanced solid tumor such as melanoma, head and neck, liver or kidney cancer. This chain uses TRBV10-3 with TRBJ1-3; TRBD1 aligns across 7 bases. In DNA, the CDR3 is TGTGCCATCAGTGAGAAGACAGGGACCTCTGGAAACACCATATATTTT. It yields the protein CAISEKTGTSGNTIYF.